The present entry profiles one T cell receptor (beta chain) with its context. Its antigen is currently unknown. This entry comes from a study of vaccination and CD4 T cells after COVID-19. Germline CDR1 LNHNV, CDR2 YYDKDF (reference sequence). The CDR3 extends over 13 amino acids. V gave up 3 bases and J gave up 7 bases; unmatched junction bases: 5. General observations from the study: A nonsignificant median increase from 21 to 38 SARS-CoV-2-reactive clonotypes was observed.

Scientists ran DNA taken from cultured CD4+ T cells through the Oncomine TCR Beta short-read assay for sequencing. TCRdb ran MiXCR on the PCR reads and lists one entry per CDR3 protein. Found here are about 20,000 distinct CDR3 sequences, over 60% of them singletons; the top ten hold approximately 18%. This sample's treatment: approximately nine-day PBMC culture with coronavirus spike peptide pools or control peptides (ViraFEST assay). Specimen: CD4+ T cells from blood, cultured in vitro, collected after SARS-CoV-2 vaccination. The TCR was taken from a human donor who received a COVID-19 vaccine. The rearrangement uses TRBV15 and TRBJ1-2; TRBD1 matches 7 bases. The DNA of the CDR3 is TGTGCCACCAGCAGGGCAGGGGGTTTTGGCTACACCTTC. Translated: CATSRAGGFGYTF.